This T cell receptor beta chain was observed in a study of blood T cell repertoires in COVID-19. Looking at the study overall: The cDNA or gDNA used as material had been derived from T cells, B-cell-depleted T cells, or PBMCs.

Measured with immunoSEQ multiplex PCR; TCRdb has only the in-frame clones, and not every one. There are about 160,000 clones in the sample; 85% to 90% occur only once, and 6.6% lies in the top ten. Either two negative PCRs, clearance, or symptom resolution qualified Cohort 3 donors as recovered. The CDR3 is made up of 15 amino acids. V was shortened by 0 bases and J by 12 bases, with 16 bases between the two germline ends. Germline-derived CDR1 and CDR2 are SGHRS and YFSETQ. The TCR originated in a woman between 50 and 59 years old who had recovered from COVID-19. The gene calls are TRBV5-1 and TRBJ1-6; possible D gene TRBD1, 6 bases. The sample comprised PBMCs or T cells enriched from blood (not recorded which). The CDR3 DNA is TGCGCCAGCAGCTTGGCCGATGGGGGCCGGCAACCCCTCCACTTT. It is translated as CASSLADGGRQPLHF.